This is a list of T cell receptor beta chains from one sample in a study of blood T cell repertoires in COVID-19. Some clones are missing from TCRdb's copy, which holds only in-frame ones; the method was immunoSEQ multiplex PCR. The sample shows 70,000 to 85,000 clones, almost 85% of them seen only once. Sequences were obtained from peripheral blood. The source of these receptors is a human donor in a cohort sampled during active COVID-19. Each CDR3 is given with its conserved first and last residue. A D gene is named only where the DNA matches it firmly. Clone size is shown for a subset of rows, as once, few, many or a class of expanded clone.

>.|.|TRBV7-9|16|TRBJ2-7
CASSLVGGASGYEQYF
TGTGCCAGCAGCTTAGTGGGGGGGGCTAGCGGCTACGAGCAGTACTTC
>.|.|TRBV5-1|14|TRBJ1-1
CASSQGQQNTEAFF
TGCGCCAGCAGCCAAGGACAGCAGAACACTGAAGCTTTCTTT
>.|.|TRBV4-1|15|TRBJ1-1
CASSQGGQGFSEAFF
TGCGCCAGCAGCCAAGGGGGGCAGGGATTCTCTGAAGCTTTCTTT
>.|few|TRBV4-2|13|TRBJ2-7
CASSQVLSYEQYF
TGTGCCAGCAGCCAAGTACTGTCCTACGAGCAGTACTTC
>TRBD1|once|TRBV6-2/TRBV6-3|15|TRBJ1-5
CASSHVTGTGMPQHF
TGTGCCAGCAGCCACGTAACCGGGACAGGGATGCCCCAGCATTTT
>.|.|TRBV18|14|TRBJ1-2
CATLPGQSNYGYTF
TGTGCCACTTTACCCGGACAGTCAAATTATGGCTACACCTTC
>.|.|TRBV24-1|14|TRBJ2-7
CATFIRGRSYEQYF
TGTGCCACCTTTATCAGGGGTAGAAGCTACGAGCAGTACTTC
>.|.|TRBV21-1|13|TRBJ2-4
CASSHRQGDIQYF
TGTGCCAGCAGCCACCGACAGGGGGACATTCAGTACTTC
>TRBD2|.|TRBV19|14|TRBJ2-2
CASSREGRTGELFF
TGTGCCAGTAGTCGGGAGGGGAGAACCGGGGAGCTGTTTTTT
>.|.|TRBV20-1|11|TRBJ2-7
CSATYIYEQYF
TGCAGTGCTACTTACATCTACGAGCAGTACTTC
>.|.|TRBV28|11|TRBJ1-1
CATSLRSEAFF
TGTGCCACCAGTTTAAGGAGTGAAGCTTTCTTT
>.|few|TRBV5-4|14|TRBJ2-7
CASSLGVAAYEQYF
TGTGCCAGCAGCTTGGGTGTCGCGGCCTACGAGCAGTACTTC
>TRBD2|.|TRBV6-1|14|TRBJ2-7
CASSELGGLHEQYF
TGTGCCAGCAGTGAACTGGGGGGGTTACACGAGCAGTACTTC
>TRBD1|few|TRBV18|15|TRBJ1-6
CASSLRQGVNSPLHF
TGTGCCAGCTCATTGCGACAGGGGGTTAATTCACCCCTCCACTTT
>.|.|TRBV4-2|13|TRBJ1-4
CASSQVGGLRLFF
TGTGCCAGCAGCCAAGTCGGAGGACTGCGGCTGTTTTTT
>.|.|TRBV4-2|16|TRBJ2-3
CASSQATSRTTDTQYF
TGTGCCAGCAGCCAAGCGACTAGTCGGACCACAGATACGCAGTATTTT
>.|.|TRBV28|13|TRBJ2-7
CASKPQDSSEQYF
TGTGCCAGCAAACCCCAGGACAGTTCCGAGCAGTACTTC
>.|.|TRBV28|13|TRBJ1-6
CASSLPYNSPLHF
TGTGCCAGCAGTTTACCGTATAATTCACCCCTCCACTTT
>TRBD1|.|TRBV7-9|16|TRBJ2-7
CASSLARDGRGRRQYF
TGTGCCAGCAGCTTGGCCCGCGACGGTAGGGGGCGCCGGCAGTACTTC
>TRBD1|.|TRBV23-1|14|TRBJ2-7
CASSRPGQGPEQYF
TGCGCCAGCAGTCGTCCGGGACAGGGACCCGAGCAGTACTTC
>.|few|TRBV11-2|13|TRBJ1-5
CASSFSEDQPQHF
TGTGCCAGCAGCTTCTCCGAGGATCAGCCCCAGCATTTT
>TRBD2|.|TRBV19|14|TRBJ2-1
CASVAGGLYNEQFF
TGTGCCAGCGTAGCGGGGGGGTTATACAATGAGCAGTTCTTC
>TRBD2|.|TRBV5-1|16|TRBJ2-1
CASSSTSGGAGDEQFF
TGCGCCAGCAGTTCGACTAGCGGGGGGGCCGGCGATGAGCAGTTCTTC
>.|.|TRBV28|16|TRBJ1-1
CASSLLNRAGDTEAFF
TGTGCCAGCAGTTTACTAAACAGGGCGGGAGACACTGAAGCTTTCTTT